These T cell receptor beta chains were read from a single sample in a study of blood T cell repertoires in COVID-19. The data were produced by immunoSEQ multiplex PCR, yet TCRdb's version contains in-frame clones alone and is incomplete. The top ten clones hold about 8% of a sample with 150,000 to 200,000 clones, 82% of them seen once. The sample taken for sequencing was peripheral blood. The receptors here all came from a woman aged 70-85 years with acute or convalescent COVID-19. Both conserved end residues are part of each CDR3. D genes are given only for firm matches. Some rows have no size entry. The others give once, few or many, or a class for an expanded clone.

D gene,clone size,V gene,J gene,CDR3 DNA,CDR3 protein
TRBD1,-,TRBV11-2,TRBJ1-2,TGTGCCAGCAGCTTTCTCCTGGAGGGGGCGAGCTACACCTTC,CASSFLLEGASYTF
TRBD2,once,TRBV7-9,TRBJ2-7,TGTGCCAGCAGCATAACGGGGGGACTAGCGGGAGAAAACGAGCAGTACTTC,CASSITGGLAGENEQYF
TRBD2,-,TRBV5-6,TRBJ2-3,TGTGCCAGCAGCTCGACTAGCGGGGGGACAGATACGCAGTATTTT,CASSSTSGGTDTQYF
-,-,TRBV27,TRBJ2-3,TGTGCCAGCAGTTTATCCCCATCCCCAAGCACAGATACGCAGTATTTT,CASSLSPSPSTDTQYF
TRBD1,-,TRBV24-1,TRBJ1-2,TGTGCCACCAGTAGGACAGGGGGCATCGGCTACACCTTC,CATSRTGGIGYTF
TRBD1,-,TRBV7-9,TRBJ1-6,TGTGCCAGCAGCTTGTTGGGACAGGGTGGTTCACCCCTCCACTTT,CASSLLGQGGSPLHF
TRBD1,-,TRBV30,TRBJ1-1,TGTGCCTGGTTCCAGGGGGCCACCGTGGGCAACACTGAAGCTTTCTTT,CAWFQGATVGNTEAFF
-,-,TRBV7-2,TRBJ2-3,TGTGCCAGCAGCTCGAGCTCAGATACGCAGTATTTT,CASSSSSDTQYF
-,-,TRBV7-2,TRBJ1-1,TGTGCCAGCAGCTTCGGGGAGAACACTGAAGCTTTCTTT,CASSFGENTEAFF
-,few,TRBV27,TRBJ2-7,TGTGCCAGCAGTTTGATAGGACAGAGTTACGAGCAGTACTTC,CASSLIGQSYEQYF
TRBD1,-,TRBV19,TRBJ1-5,TGTGCCAGTAGTGACAGGGGGCTACATAGCAATCAGCCCCAGCATTTT,CASSDRGLHSNQPQHF
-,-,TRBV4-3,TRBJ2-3,TGCGCCAGCAGCCAAACAGCCACAGATACGCAGTATTTT,CASSQTATDTQYF
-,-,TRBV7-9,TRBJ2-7,TGTGCCAGCAGCTTAGCACCGTTCGGGGAGCAGTACTTC,CASSLAPFGEQYF
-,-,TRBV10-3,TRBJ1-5,TGTGCCATCAGTGAGTCAGGGGCGCAGCCCCAGCATTTT,CAISESGAQPQHF
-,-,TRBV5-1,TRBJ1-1,TGCGCCAGCAGCTCCTCATCCGGGGGGAGGGGCCTGAACACTGAAGCTTTCTTT,CASSSSSGGRGLNTEAFF
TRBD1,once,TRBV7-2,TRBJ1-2,TGTGCCAGCAGCTCGACAGGGGGCGGTGGCTACACCTTC,CASSSTGGGGYTF
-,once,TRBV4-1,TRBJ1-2,TGCGCCAGCAGCCAAGAGGACAGTGGCTACACCTTC,CASSQEDSGYTF
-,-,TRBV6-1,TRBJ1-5,TGTGCCAGCAGTGAACCGACGCGAAGACATAGCAATCAGCCCCAGCATTTT,CASSEPTRRHSNQPQHF
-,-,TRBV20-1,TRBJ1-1,TGCAGTGCTTTGAGGAACACTGAAGCTTTCTTT,CSALRNTEAFF
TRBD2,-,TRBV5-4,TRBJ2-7,TGTGCCAGCAGCGGAGTCGGACTAGCGGGAGAGCAGTACTTC,CASSGVGLAGEQYF
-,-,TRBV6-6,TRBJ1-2,TGTGCCAGCAGCCCAGGGTCTAACTATGGCTACACCTTC,CASSPGSNYGYTF
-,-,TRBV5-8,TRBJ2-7,TGTGCCAGCAGCTTCAAGGTACAGTTCCACTTC,CASSFKVQFHF
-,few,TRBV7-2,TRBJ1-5,TGTGCCAGCAGCTTAGTGGCGACAGAATGGGGCAATCAGCCCCAGCATTTT,CASSLVATEWGNQPQHF
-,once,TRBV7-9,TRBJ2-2,TGTGCCAGCAGCCCCGGGGAGGTCGGGGAGCTGTTTTTT,CASSPGEVGELFF
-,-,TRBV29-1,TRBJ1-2,TGCAGCGTTGAAGCGGGAGTAGACTATGGCTACACCTTC,CSVEAGVDYGYTF
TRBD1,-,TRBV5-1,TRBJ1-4,TGCGCCAGCAGACGGGACAGTTTGGGAGAAAAACTGTTTTTT,CASRRDSLGEKLFF
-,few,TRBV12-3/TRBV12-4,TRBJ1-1,TGTGCCAGCAGTTTCTCGGAGAATCAAGCTTTCTTT,CASSFSENQAFF
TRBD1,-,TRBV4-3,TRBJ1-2,TGCGCCAGCAGCCATGGGGGACAGGGGTACTATGGCTACACCTTC,CASSHGGQGYYGYTF
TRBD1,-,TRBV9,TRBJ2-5,TGTGCCAGCAGCGTCGGACAGGGTGGGCAAGAGACCCAGTACTTC,CASSVGQGGQETQYF
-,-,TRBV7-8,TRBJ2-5,TGTGCCAGCAGCTCCGGAGAGGGGAGGGAGACCCAGTACTTC,CASSSGEGRETQYF
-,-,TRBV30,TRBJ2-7,TGTGCCTGGGGTCCCGAGCCTACCTACGAGCAGTACTTC,CAWGPEPTYEQYF
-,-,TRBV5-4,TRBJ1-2,TGTGCCAGCAGCTTGGAGGCGGCAAGGGGTGGCTACACCTTC,CASSLEAARGGYTF
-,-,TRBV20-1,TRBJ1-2,TGCAGTGCTAGAGACACAGGTGGCTACACCTTC,CSARDTGGYTF
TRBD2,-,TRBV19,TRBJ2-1,TGTGCCAGTAGTGTCCTAGCGGGGGGGCACAATGAGCAGTTCTTC,CASSVLAGGHNEQFF
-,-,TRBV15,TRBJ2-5,TGTGCCACCAGCACGGGGCAAGAGACCCAGTACTTC,CATSTGQETQYF
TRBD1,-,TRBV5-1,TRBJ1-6,TGCGCCAGCAGCTTGGGAGGACAGGACTATAATTCACCCCTCCACTTT,CASSLGGQDYNSPLHF
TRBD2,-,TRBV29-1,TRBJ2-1,TGCAGCGTGGGGAGGGGACTAGCGGGGGGTTTCAGCTCCTACAATGAGCAGTTCTTC,CSVGRGLAGGFSSYNEQFF
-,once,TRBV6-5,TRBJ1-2,TGTGCCAGCAGTCTCGGGGAAGGGGGATATGGCTACACCTTC,CASSLGEGGYGYTF
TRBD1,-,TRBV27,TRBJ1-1,TGTGCCAGCAGTGGGGGACAGGGAAGCGTCAGCACTGAAGCTTTCTTT,CASSGGQGSVSTEAFF
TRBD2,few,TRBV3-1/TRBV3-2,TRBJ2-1,TGTGCCAGCAGCCAAGCCGGACTAGCGGGGAGGTACAATGAGCAGTTCTTC,CASSQAGLAGRYNEQFF
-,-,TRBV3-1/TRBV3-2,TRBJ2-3,TGTGCCAGCAGCCCCGAATGGAGCGGAGCAGATACGCAGTATTTT,CASSPEWSGADTQYF
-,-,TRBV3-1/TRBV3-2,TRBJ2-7,TGTGCCAGCAGCCCTAGACGGAAAAACTACGAGCAGTACTTC,CASSPRRKNYEQYF
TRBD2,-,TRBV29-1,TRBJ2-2,TGCAGCGTTTCAGTGGGGGGGTTGGGGACCGGGGAGCTGTTTTTT,CSVSVGGLGTGELFF
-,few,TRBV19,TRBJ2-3,TGTGCCAGTAAACGGGGGACGGCGGGGTGGAACACAGATACGCAGTATTTT,CASKRGTAGWNTDTQYF
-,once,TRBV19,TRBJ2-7,TGTGCCAGTAGACCCAGGGGACGAGGATCCTACGAGCAGTACTTC,CASRPRGRGSYEQYF
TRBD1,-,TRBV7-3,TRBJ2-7,TGTGCCAGCAGCCCGGACAGGGATGGCTACGAGCAGTACTTC,CASSPDRDGYEQYF